This record looks at one T cell receptor beta chain sequence and its context. No antigen is known for it. The data belong to a study of shared clonotypes between healthy human individuals. Repertoires were generated with immunoSEQ multiplex PCR, while TCRdb's copy carries only in-frame clones and drops some. The sample carries roughly 1,000,000 clones, roughly 74% recorded once. Overall study results and limits: Some clonotypes were shared by all four sorted-subset donors, while others were not shared. The non-shared ones had lower generation probabilities than the shared ones. Generally, naive subsets came out with larger estimated richness than memory subsets.

The source material was memory CD4+ T cells from PBMCs. Subset defined: CD45RA-negative fraction. The clonotype was recovered from a man younger than 35 in good health. Some clones in this sample may be carry-over from other donors' samples.

The CDR3 spells CASAASVGNEQFF. Written as DNA, the CDR3 is TGTGCCAGCGCGGCTAGCGTAGGAAATGAGCAGTTCTTC. The chain has TRBV7-2 and TRBJ2-1, with a weak D call TRBD2 (6 bases). V shed 8 bases and J shed 7 bases, with 15 bases lying between them. Germline CDR1 SGHTA, CDR2 FQGNSA. CDR3 size: 13 residues.